A selection of T cell receptor beta chains follows, all from one sample in a study of vaccination and CD4 T cells after COVID-19. TCRdb reprocessed the PCR reads with MiXCR, giving one entry per CDR3 protein. The sample yields fewer than 20,000 distinct CDR3 sequences, approximately 65% seen once. Sequenced here: CD4+ T cells from blood, sampled before SARS-CoV-2 vaccination. The receptors come from a human donor who had recovered from COVID-19. Each CDR3 is given with its conserved first and last residue. A D gene is named only where the DNA matches it firmly. Not all rows give a size; the values are once, few, many and, for expanded clones, a class.

16	TRBV7-2	-	TRBJ1-1	-	CASSQLDSRANTEAFF	TGTGCCAGCAGCCAATTGGACAGCCGGGCTAACACTGAAGCTTTCTTT
16	TRBV7-9	-	TRBJ2-3	-	CASSSAMSAGRYTQYF	TGTGCCAGCAGCTCCGCGATGTCGGCAGGACGGTATACGCAGTATTTT
12	TRBV7-2	-	TRBJ2-1	-	CASSFGMSEQFF	TGTGCCAGCAGCTTCGGGATGTCTGAGCAGTTCTTC
17	TRBV7-2	-	TRBJ2-3	-	CASSLFLIVEGTDTQYF	TGTGCCAGCAGCCTTTTCCTCATTGTCGAGGGGACAGATACGCAGTATTTT
14	TRBV7-3	few	TRBJ2-5	-	CASSLSAAQETQYF	TGTGCCAGCAGCTTATCGGCAGCCCAAGAGACCCAGTACTTC
14	TRBV6-1	-	TRBJ1-5	TRBD1	CASRRRQGLQPQHF	TGTGCCAGCAGACGGAGACAGGGTTTACAGCCCCAGCATTTT
15	TRBV2	-	TRBJ2-7	TRBD1	CASSDRRQGGYEQYF	TGTGCCAGCAGTGATCGGCGACAGGGGGGATACGAGCAGTACTTC
11	TRBV20-1	-	TRBJ2-7	-	CSARDNYEQYF	TGCAGTGCTAGAGACAATTACGAGCAGTACTTC
16	TRBV4-1	-	TRBJ2-3	-	CASSQATTMGWDTQYF	TGCGCCAGCAGCCAAGCGACCACAATGGGATGGGATACGCAGTATTTT
15	TRBV15	few	TRBJ2-7	-	CATSRGEGDVDEQYF	TGTGCCACCAGCAGAGGGGAGGGGGATGTGGACGAGCAGTACTTC
18	TRBV6-1	few	TRBJ2-3	TRBD2	CASSEMGTSGSGTDTQYF	TGTGCCAGCAGTGAAATGGGGACTAGCGGGAGTGGTACAGATACGCAGTATTTT
16	TRBV28	once	TRBJ1-5	TRBD1	CASSLTGTGGFQPQHF	TGTGCCAGCAGTTTAACCGGGACAGGGGGCTTTCAGCCCCAGCATTTT
14	TRBV20-1	-	TRBJ2-3	TRBD2	CSAIRDYLGDTQYF	TGCAGTGCCATCCGGGACTACCTCGGAGATACGCAGTATTTT
13	TRBV20-1	-	TRBJ2-3	-	CSADSSITDTQYF	TGCAGTGCGGACAGTTCTATCACAGATACGCAGTATTTT
17	TRBV7-7	once	TRBJ2-2	-	CASSSQGGGLSTGELFF	TGTGCTAGCAGCTCCCAGGGGGGCGGCTTAAGCACCGGGGAGCTGTTTTTT
15	TRBV5-4	-	TRBJ1-5	-	CASSQGPGANQPQHF	TGTGCCAGCAGCCAAGGACCGGGAGCAAATCAGCCCCAGCATTTT
16	TRBV20-1	-	TRBJ1-4	-	CSAYSFEQGPREKLFF	TGCAGTGCTTACTCCTTTGAACAGGGCCCGCGAGAAAAACTGTTTTTT
14	TRBV5-8	once	TRBJ2-5	-	CASSLESGRETQYF	TGTGCCAGCAGCTTGGAGAGTGGGAGAGAGACCCAGTACTTC
16	TRBV15	few	TRBJ2-5	-	CATSRARGTFQETQYF	TGTGCCACCAGCAGGGCCCGAGGGACCTTCCAAGAGACCCAGTACTTC
15	TRBV7-2	-	TRBJ2-3	-	CASSLVLGGSDTQYF	TGTGCCAGCAGCTTAGTTCTGGGGGGAAGTGATACGCAGTATTTT
16	TRBV6-1	few	TRBJ2-7	TRBD1	CASSESDRGAIYEQYF	TGTGCCAGCAGTGAATCTGACAGGGGGGCGATCTACGAGCAGTACTTC
11	TRBV20-1	-	TRBJ1-4	-	CSGQDNEKLFF	TGCAGTGGACAGGATAATGAAAAACTGTTTTTT
13	TRBV6-2/TRBV6-3	once	TRBJ2-7	-	CVSRQSGGYEQYF	TGTGTCAGTCGTCAGAGTGGGGGCTACGAGCAGTACTTC
14	TRBV7-9	few	TRBJ2-5	TRBD2	CASSRAGGAETQYF	TGTGCCAGCAGCAGGGCGGGGGGCGCGGAGACCCAGTACTTC
17	TRBV6-2/TRBV6-3	few	TRBJ2-7	-	CASTDPTGIAVKNEQYF	TGTGCCAGCACCGACCCGACTGGAATCGCCGTTAAGAACGAGCAGTACTTC
15	TRBV6-1	-	TRBJ2-1	TRBD2	CASGLAGGYYNEQFF	TGTGCCAGCGGACTAGCGGGAGGGTACTACAATGAGCAGTTCTTC
15	TRBV7-3	-	TRBJ2-3	-	CASSLNQASTDTQYF	TGTGCCAGCAGCTTAAACCAAGCTAGCACAGATACGCAGTATTTT
16	TRBV11-2	once	TRBJ2-2	TRBD2	CASIQTLAGVAGELFF	TGTGCCAGCATCCAAACTTTAGCGGGAGTAGCCGGGGAGCTGTTTTTT
17	TRBV27	-	TRBJ2-3	-	CASSPPGLASSTDTQYF	TGTGCCAGCAGTCCTCCGGGACTCGCATCTAGCACAGATACGCAGTATTTT
12	TRBV30	-	TRBJ2-5	-	CAWSIDQETQYF	TGTGCCTGGAGTATAGATCAAGAGACCCAGTACTTC
16	TRBV6-2/TRBV6-3	-	TRBJ2-5	TRBD1	CASSYPGDRGGETQYF	TGTGCCAGCAGTTACCCCGGGGACAGGGGGGGAGAGACCCAGTACTTC
12	TRBV6-1	-	TRBJ2-7	-	CASTSGIGQQYF	TGTGCCAGCACCTCTGGGATCGGGCAGCAGTACTTC
13	TRBV27	-	TRBJ1-4	TRBD1	CASSLTGLEKLFF	TGTGCCAGCAGTTTGACAGGGCTTGAAAAACTGTTTTTT
13	TRBV20-1	-	TRBJ2-7	-	CSAPRTHSYEQYF	TGCAGTGCACCACGAACCCACTCCTACGAGCAGTACTTC
14	TRBV7-9	-	TRBJ2-2	-	CASSLRAGNGELFF	TGTGCCAGCAGCCTCCGCGCGGGGAACGGGGAGCTGTTTTTT
14	TRBV20-1	-	TRBJ2-5	TRBD1	CSARPGQSQETQYF	TGCAGTGCTAGGCCGGGACAGTCTCAAGAGACCCAGTACTTC
14	TRBV29-1	-	TRBJ2-2	-	CSVDPLGTTGELFF	TGCAGCGTTGATCCTCTGGGGACCACCGGGGAGCTGTTTTTT
15	TRBV20-1	-	TRBJ1-5	-	CSATREQGSSQPQHF	TGCAGTGCTACCCGGGAGCAGGGGAGTAGTCAGCCCCAGCATTTT
13	TRBV20-1	-	TRBJ1-4	-	CSARRGGDEKLFF	TGCAGTGCTAGAAGAGGGGGGGATGAAAAACTGTTTTTT